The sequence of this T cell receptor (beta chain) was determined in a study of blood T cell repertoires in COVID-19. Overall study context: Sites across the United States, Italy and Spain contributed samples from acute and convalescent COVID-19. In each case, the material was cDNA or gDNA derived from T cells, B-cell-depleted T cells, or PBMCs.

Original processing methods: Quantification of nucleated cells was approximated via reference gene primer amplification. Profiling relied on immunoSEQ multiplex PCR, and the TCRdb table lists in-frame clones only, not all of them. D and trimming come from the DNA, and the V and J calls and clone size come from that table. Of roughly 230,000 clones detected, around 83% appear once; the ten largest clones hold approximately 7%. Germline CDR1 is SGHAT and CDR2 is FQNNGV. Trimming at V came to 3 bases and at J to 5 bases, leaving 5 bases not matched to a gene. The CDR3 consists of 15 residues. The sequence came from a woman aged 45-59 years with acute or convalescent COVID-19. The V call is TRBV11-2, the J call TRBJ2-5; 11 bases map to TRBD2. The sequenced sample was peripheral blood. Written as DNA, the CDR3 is TGTGCCAGCAGCTTTAGCGGGAGGGCCAGGGAGACCCAGTACTTC. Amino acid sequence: CASSFSGRARETQYF.